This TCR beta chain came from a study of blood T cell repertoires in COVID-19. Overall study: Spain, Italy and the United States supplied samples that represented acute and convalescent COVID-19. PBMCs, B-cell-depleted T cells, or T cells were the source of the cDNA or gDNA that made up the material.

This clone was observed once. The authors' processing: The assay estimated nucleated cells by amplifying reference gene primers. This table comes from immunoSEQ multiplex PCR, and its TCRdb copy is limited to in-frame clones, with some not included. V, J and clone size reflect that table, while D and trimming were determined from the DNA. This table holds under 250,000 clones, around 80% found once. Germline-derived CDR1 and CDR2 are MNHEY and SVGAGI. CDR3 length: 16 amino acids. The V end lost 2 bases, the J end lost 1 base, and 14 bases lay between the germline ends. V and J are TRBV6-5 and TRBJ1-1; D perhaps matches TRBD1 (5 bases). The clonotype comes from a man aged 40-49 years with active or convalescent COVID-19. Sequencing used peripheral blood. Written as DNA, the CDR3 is TGTGCCAGCAGTTACGCCCGGGGGACGTCGAACACTGAAGCTTTCTTT. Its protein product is CASSYARGTSNTEAFF.